This T cell receptor beta chain emerged from a study of Graves' ophthalmopathy and Graves' hyperthyroidism. Scientists amplified the TCR beta CDR3 regions from RNA transcripts. Second-round multiplex PCR came after a first-round RT-PCR that employed HTBI primers. TCRdb re-analysed the multiplex PCR reads in MiXCR, keeping a single row per CDR3 protein. The sample shows 200,000 to 250,000 distinct CDR3 sequences, approximately 42% of them seen only once. Note on this clonotype: At one end the junction does not follow the germline gene, possibly because of a read error.

The CDR3 covers 14 residues. Per germline, CDR1 WSHSY and CDR2 SAAADI. Material for sequencing was peripheral blood. The J gene is TRBJ2-3, the V gene TRBV10-2, with 9 bases aligning to TRBD2. This sequence was found in an adult man with Graves' ophthalmopathy. The CDR3 region has the DNA TGCGCCAGCACTGAGCGGGAGGACACAGATACGCAGTATTTT. This sequence encodes CASTEREDTDTQYF.